Below, 5 T cell receptor beta chains from the same sample are listed, as sequenced in a study of shared clonotypes between healthy human individuals. Here immunoSEQ multiplex PCR was the method, and the copy in TCRdb shows in-frame clones only, minus some. Among more than 2,000,000 clones listed, over 90% were seen once. Sequenced input: naive CD4+ T cells from PBMCs. Subset described: CD45RA+ positively selected. The receptors shown here come from a young man in good health. Some clones in this sample may be carry-over from other donors' samples.

The chain combines TRBV29-1 with TRBJ1-1; tentatively, D is TRBD1 (6 bases). CDR3 length: 13 amino acids. V was shortened by 5 bases and J by 0 bases, with 10 bases between the two germline ends. CDR1 is SQVTM, CDR2 ANQGSEA, per germline. This chain's CDR3 is CSVSGALNTEAFF. The CDR3 nucleotides are TGCAGCGTTTCAGGGGCCCTGAACACTGAAGCTTTCTTT.

The rearrangement uses TRBV19 and TRBJ2-1; TRBD2 matches at 11 bases. Germline assignment: CDR1 LNHDA and CDR2 SQIVND (reference sequence). This CDR3 region has 16 residues. J gave up 1 base and V 6 bases, and 5 bases lay outside the gene matches. Here the CDR3 DNA reads TGTGCCAGTAGCTTGACTAGCGGGGATTCCTACAATGAGCAGTTCTTC. It specifies CASSLTSGDSYNEQFF.

The gene calls are TRBV2 and TRBJ2-1; TRBD1 aligns across 8 bases. The CDR3 sequence is 15 residues long. Germline trimming cut 5 bases from V and 6 bases from J; bases unmatched to any gene: 9. Germline CDR1 and CDR2: SNHLY and FYNNEI. CDR3 amino acids: CASSSPGGLVNEQFF. The CDR3 bases are TGTGCCAGCAGTTCCCCAGGGGGCTTAGTCAATGAGCAGTTCTTC.

This chain connects TRBV7-8 to TRBJ1-3, with D hard to call. The CDR3 length is 16 residues. Per the germline V gene, CDR1 is SGHVS and CDR2 is FQNEAQ. V was cut by 1 base and J by 1 base, with 11 bases left in between. This chain's CDR3 is CASSLVGGFSGNTIYF. Written as DNA, the CDR3 is TGTGCCAGCAGCTTAGTGGGTGGGTTTTCTGGAAACACCATATATTTT. The full variable domain, rest sourced from reference TRBV7-8 and TRBJ1-3, is GAGVSQSPRYKVAKRGQDVALRCDPISGHVSLFWYQQALGQGPEFLTYFQNEAQLDKSGLPSDRFFAERPEGSVSTLKIQRTQQEDSAVYLCASSLVGGFSGNTIYFGEGSWLTVV.

This chain links TRBV5-6 with TRBJ1-1; TRBD1 matches at 7 bases. The V gene end was trimmed by 2 bases and the J gene end by 4 bases; junction bases not matched to a gene: 17. CDR3 size: 18 residues. Looked up from germline, CDR1 is SGHDT and CDR2 is YYEEEE. CDR3 nucleotides: TGTGCCAGCAGCTTCTTCTTAGGGGGCGCATTCCGGGGCACTGAAGCTTTCTTT. Encoded protein: CASSFFLGGAFRGTEAFF.